This TCR beta chain emerged from a study of blood T cell repertoires in COVID-19. V was clipped by 2 bases and J by 8 bases, with 13 bases between them. The CDR3 sequence is 14 residues long. Germline V lookup: CDR1 KGHSH, CDR2 LQKENI. This clone was counted once. The protocol was immunoSEQ multiplex PCR, while the TCRdb copy is restricted to in-frame clones and leaves out a portion. In the table there are 120,000 to 150,000 clones, roughly nine tenths of which are singletons. The chain carries TRBV18 and TRBJ2-1, with a weak D call TRBD1 (6 bases). The source of this sequence is a human donor in a cohort sampled during active COVID-19. The material sequenced was peripheral blood. The CDR3 loop reads CASSPSAGEDEQFF. The DNA for the CDR3 is TGTGCCAGCTCACCATCGGCAGGGGAAGATGAGCAGTTCTTC.